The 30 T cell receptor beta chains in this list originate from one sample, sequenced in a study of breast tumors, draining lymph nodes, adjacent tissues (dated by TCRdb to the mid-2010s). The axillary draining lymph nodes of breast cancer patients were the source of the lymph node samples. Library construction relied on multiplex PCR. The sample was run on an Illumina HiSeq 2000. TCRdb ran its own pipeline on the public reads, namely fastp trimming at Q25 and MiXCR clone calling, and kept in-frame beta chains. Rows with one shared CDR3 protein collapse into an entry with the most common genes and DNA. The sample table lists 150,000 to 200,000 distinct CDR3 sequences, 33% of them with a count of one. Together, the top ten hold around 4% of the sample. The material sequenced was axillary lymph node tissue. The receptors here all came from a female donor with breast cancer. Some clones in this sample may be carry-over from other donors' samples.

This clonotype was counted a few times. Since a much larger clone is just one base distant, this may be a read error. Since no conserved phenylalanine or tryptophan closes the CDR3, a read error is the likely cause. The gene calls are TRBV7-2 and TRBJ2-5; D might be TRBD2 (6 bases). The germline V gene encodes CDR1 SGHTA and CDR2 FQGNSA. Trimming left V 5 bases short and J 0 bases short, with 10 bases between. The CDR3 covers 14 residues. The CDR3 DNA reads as TGTGCCAGCAGCCCTCCTAGCGACCAAGAGACCCAGTACCTC. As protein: CASSPPSDQETQYL.

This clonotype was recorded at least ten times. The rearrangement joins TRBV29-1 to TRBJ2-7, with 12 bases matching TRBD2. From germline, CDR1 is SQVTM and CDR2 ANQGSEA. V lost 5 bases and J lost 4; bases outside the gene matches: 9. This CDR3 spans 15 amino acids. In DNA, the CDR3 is TGCAGCGTTCTTCCCTCTAGCGGGAGGGGTTACGAGCAGTACTTC. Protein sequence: CSVLPSSGRGYEQYF.

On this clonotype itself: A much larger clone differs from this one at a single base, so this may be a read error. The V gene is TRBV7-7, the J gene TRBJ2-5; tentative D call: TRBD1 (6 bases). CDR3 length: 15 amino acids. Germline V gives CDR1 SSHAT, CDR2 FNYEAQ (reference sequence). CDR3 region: CASSLSIGQQETQHF. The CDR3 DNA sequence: TGTGCTAGCAGCCTAAGCATTGGACAGCAAGAGACCCAGCACTTC. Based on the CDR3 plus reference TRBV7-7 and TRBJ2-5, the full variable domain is GAGVSQSPRYKVTKRGQDVTLRCDPISSHATLYWYQQALGQGPEFLTYFNYEAQPDKSGLPSDRFSAERPEGSISTLTIQRTEQRDSAMYRCASSLSIGQQETQHFGPGTRLLVL.

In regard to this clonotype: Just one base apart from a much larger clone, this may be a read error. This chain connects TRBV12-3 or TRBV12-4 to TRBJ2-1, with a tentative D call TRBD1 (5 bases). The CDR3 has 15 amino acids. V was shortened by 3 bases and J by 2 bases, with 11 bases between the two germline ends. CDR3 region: CASSFSRVAYNEQFF. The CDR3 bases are TGTGCCAGCAGTTTCTCCAGGGTGGCCTACAATGAGCAGTTCTTC.

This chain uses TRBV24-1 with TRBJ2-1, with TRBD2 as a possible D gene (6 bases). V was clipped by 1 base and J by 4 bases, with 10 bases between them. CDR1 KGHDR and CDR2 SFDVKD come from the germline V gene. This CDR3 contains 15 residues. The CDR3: CATSDFLLAYNEQFF. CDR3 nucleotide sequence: TGTGCCACCAGTGATTTTCTTCTAGCGTACAATGAGCAGTTCTTC.

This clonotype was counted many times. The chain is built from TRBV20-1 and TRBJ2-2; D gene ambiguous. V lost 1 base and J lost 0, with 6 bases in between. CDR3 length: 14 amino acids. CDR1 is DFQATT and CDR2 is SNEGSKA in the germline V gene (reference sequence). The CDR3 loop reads CSARGGTNTGELFF. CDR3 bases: TGCAGTGCTAGAGGTGGGACGAACACCGGGGAGCTGTTTTTT.

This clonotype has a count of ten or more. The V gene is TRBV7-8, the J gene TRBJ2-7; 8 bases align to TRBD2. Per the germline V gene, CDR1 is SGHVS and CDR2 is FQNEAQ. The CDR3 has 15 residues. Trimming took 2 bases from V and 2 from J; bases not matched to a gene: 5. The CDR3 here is CASSLLAGTTYEQYF. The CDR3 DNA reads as TGTGCCAGCAGCTTACTAGCGGGTACAACCTACGAGCAGTACTTC.

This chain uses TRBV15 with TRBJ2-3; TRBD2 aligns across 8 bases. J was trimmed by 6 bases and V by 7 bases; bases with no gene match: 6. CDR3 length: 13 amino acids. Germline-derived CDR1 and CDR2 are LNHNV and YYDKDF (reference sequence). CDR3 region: CATKRELADTQYF. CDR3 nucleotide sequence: TGTGCCACCAAGCGGGAGTTGGCTGATACGCAGTATTTT.

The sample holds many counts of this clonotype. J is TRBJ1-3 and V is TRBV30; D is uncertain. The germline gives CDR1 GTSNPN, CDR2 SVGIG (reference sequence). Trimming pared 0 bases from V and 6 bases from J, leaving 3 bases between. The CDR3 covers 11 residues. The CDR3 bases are TGTGCCTGGAGTGTAGAAAACACCATATATTTT. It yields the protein CAWSVENTIYF.

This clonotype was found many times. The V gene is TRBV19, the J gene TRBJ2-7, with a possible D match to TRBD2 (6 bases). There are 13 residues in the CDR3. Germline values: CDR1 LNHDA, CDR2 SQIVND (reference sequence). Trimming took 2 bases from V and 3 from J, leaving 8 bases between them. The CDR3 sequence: CASSITGGYEQYF. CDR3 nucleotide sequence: TGTGCCAGTAGTATAACCGGGGGCTACGAGCAGTACTTC.

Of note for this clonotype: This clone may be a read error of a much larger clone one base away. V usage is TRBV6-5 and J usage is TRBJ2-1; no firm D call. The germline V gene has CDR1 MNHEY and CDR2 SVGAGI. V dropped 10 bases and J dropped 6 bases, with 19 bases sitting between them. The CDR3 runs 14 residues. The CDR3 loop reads CANGRWGERNEQFF. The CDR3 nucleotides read TGTGCCAACGGGCGGTGGGGTGAACGCAATGAGCAGTTCTTC.

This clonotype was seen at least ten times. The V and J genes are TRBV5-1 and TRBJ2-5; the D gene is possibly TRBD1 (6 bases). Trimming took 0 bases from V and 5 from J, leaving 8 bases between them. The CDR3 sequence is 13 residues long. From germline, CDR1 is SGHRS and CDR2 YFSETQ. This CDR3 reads CASSLATGETQYF. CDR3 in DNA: TGCGCCAGCAGCTTGGCGACAGGCGAGACCCAGTACTTC.

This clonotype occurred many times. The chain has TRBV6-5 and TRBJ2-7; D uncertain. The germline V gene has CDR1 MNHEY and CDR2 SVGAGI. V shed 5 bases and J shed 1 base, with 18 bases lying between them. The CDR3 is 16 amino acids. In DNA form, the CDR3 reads TGTGCCAGCAGTCTCTCTCTCTCCCCCCTTTCCTACGAGCAGTACTTC. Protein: CASSLSLSPLSYEQYF.

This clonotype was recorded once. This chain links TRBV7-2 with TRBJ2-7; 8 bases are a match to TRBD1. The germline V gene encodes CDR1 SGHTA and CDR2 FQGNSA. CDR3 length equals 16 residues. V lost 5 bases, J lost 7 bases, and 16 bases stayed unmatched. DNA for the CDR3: TGTGCCAGCAGCCCACTCCCGGGACAGGCCCTTAGGGAGCAGTACTTC. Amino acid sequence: CASSPLPGQALREQYF.

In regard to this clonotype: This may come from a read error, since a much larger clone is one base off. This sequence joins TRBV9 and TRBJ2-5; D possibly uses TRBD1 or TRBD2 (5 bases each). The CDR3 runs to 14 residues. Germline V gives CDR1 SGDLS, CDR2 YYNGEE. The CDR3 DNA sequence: TGTGCCAGCAGCATGAGGGCCCAGGGTGAGACCCAGTGCTTC. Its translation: CASSMRAQGETQCF. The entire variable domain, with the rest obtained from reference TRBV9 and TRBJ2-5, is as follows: DSGVTQTPKHLITATGQRVTLRCSPRSGDLSVYWYQQSLDQGLQFLIQYYNGEERAKGNILERFSAQQFPDLHSELNLSSLELGDSALYFCASSMRAQGETQCFGPGTRLLVL.

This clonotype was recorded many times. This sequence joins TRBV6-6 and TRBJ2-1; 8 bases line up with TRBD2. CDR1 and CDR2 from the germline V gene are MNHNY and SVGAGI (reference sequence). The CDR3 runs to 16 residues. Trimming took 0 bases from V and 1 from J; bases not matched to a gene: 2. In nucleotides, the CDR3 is TGTGCCAGCAGTTACTCAATAGCGGGGTCCTACAATGAGCAGTTCTTC. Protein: CASSYSIAGSYNEQFF.

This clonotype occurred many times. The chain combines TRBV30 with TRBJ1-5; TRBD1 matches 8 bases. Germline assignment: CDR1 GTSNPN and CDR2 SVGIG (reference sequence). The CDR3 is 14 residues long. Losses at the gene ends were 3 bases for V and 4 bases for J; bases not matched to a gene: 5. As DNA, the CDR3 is TGTGCCTGGAGCCGAACAGGGGGGAATCAGCCCCAGCATTTT. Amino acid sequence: CAWSRTGGNQPQHF.

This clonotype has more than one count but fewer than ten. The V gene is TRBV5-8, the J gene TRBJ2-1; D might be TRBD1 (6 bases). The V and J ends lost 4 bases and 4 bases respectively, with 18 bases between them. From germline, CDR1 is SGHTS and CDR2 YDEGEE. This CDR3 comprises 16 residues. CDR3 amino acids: CASSPEQGPNYNEQFF. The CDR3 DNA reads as TGTGCCAGCAGCCCAGAACAGGGTCCAAATTACAATGAGCAGTTCTTC. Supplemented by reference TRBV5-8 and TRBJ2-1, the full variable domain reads EAGVTQSPTHLIKTRGQQATLRCSPISGHTSVYWYQQALGLGLQFLLWYDEGEERNRGNFPPRFSGRQFPNYSSELNVNALELEDSALYLCASSPEQGPNYNEQFFGPGTRLTVL.

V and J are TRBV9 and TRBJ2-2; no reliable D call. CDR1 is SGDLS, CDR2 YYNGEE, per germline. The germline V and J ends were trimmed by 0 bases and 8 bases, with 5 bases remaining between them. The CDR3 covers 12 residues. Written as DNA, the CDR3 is TGTGCCAGCAGCGTAGGAGGAGGGGAGCTGTTTTTT. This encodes CASSVGGGELFF.

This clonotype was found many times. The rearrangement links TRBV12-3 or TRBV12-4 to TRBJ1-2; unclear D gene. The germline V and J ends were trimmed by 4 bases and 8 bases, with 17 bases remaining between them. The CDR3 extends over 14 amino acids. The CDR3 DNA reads TGTGCCAGCAGTTCTCGGGTCTACCAACGCGGCTACACCTTC. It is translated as CASSSRVYQRGYTF.

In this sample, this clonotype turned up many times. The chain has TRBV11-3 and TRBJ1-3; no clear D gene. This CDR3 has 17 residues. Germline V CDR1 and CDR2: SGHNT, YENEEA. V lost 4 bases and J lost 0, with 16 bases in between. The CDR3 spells CASSSSEGLFSGNTIYF. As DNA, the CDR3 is TGTGCCAGCAGCTCCTCGGAGGGTCTTTTCTCTGGAAACACCATATATTTT. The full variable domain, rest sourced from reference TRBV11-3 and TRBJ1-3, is EAGVVQSPRYKIIEKKQPVAFWCNPISGHNTLYWYLQNLGQGPELLIRYENEEAVDDSQLPKDRFSAERLKGVDSTLKIQPAELGDSAVYLCASSSSEGLFSGNTIYFGEGSWLTVV.

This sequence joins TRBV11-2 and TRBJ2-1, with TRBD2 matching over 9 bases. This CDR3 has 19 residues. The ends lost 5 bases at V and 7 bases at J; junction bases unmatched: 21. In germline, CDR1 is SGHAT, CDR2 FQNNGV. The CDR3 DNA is TGTGCCAGCAGCCGAACTCCGAGTTGGATGCGGGAGGGCCAGAATGAGCAGTTCTTC. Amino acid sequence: CASSRTPSWMREGQNEQFF.

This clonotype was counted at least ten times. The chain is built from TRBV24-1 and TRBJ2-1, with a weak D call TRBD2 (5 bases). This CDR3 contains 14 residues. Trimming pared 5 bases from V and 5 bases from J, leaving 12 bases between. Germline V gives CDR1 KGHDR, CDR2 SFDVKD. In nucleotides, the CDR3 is TGTGCCACCAGTGGCAGTGCGAGGGACAATGAGCAGTTCTTC. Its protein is CATSGSARDNEQFF.

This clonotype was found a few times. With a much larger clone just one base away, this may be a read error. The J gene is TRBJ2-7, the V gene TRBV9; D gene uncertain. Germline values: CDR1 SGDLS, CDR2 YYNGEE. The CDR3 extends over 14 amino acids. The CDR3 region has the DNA TGTGCCAGCAGCGTAGCCGCGCAGACCTACGAGCAGTCCTTC. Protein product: CASSVAAQTYEQSF.

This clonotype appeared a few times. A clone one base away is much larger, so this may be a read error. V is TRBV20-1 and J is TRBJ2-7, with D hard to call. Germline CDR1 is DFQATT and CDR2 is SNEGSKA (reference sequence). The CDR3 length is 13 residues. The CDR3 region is CSARPPGSYAQYF. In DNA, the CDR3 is TGCAGTGCTAGACCCCCCGGATCCTACGCGCAGTACTTC.

The CDR3 coding sequence is TGTGCCAGCAGCTCAAGCGGGAGATGGGCAGATACGCAGTATTTT. Its protein product is CASSSSGRWADTQYF. This sequence joins TRBV7-9 and TRBJ2-3; 8 bases fit TRBD2. This CDR3 spans 15 amino acids. The ends lost 4 bases at V and 4 bases at J; junction bases unmatched: 7. Germline loops: CDR1 SEHNR, CDR2 FQNEAQ (reference sequence).

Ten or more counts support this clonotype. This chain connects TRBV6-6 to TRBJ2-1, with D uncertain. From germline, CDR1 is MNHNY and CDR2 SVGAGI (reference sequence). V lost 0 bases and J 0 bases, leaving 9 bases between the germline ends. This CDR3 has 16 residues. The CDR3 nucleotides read TGTGCCAGCAGTTACTCGGTAGGCATCTCCTACAATGAGCAGTTCTTC. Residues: CASSYSVGISYNEQFF.

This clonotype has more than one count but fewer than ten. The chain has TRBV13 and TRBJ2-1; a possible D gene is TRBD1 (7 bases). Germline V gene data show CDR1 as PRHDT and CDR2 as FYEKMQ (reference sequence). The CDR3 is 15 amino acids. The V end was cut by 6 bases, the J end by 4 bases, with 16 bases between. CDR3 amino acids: CASRIPGGPYNEQFF. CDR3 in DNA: TGTGCCAGCAGAATTCCAGGGGGGCCTTACAATGAGCAGTTCTTC.

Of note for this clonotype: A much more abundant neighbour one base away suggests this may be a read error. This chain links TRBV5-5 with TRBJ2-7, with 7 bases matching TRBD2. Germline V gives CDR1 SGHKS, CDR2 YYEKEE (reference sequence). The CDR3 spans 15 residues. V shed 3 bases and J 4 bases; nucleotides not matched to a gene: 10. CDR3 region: CASSSETTGGYEQYF. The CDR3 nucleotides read TGTGCCAGCAGCTCGGAGACTACCGGGGGGTACGAGCAGTACTTC.

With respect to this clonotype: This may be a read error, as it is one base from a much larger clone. The CDR3 DNA reads as TGTGCCAGCAGAGCAATTGGGATGCAGGGCCCCGAGGGGACCTATGGCTACACCTTC. Encoded protein: CASRAIGMQGPEGTYGYTF. The V gene is TRBV5-4, the J gene TRBJ1-2, with TRBD1 as a possible D gene (5 bases). The germline gives CDR1 SGHNT, CDR2 YYREEE (reference sequence). CDR3 size: 19 residues. V was clipped by 5 bases and J by 4 bases, with 30 bases between them. The full variable domain, in which reference TRBV5-4 and TRBJ1-2 provide the parts outside the CDR3, is ETGVTQSPTHLIKTRGQQVTLRCSSQSGHNTVSWYQQALGQGPQFIFQYYREEENGRGNFPPRFSGLQFPNYSSELNVNALELDDSALYLCASRAIGMQGPEGTYGYTFGSGTRLTVV.